This T cell receptor beta chain was identified during a study of T cells in Graves' hyperthyroidism and ophthalmopathy. This clonotype was seen only a few times. Amplification of TCR beta CDR3 regions used RNA as the template. When the TCR CDR3 underwent first-round RT-PCR, the HTBI primer set was used. TCRdb reanalysed the multiplex PCR reads using MiXCR and keeps one entry per CDR3 protein. The sample holds about 400,000 distinct CDR3 sequences, around 14% seen once. This clonotype was sampled from a woman aged 25 to 45 with Graves' hyperthyroidism. The sample was blood.

This CDR3 reads CASSLSGTRGQYF. CDR3 nucleotide sequence: TGTGCCAGCAGCCTTAGTGGGACCCGGGGGCAGTATTTT. J is TRBJ2-3 and V is TRBV7-2, with D perhaps given as TRBD1 or TRBD2 (5 bases each). CDR1 is SGHTA, CDR2 FQGNSA, per germline. V lost 5 bases and J 11 bases, leaving 17 bases between the germline ends. The CDR3 length is 13 residues.